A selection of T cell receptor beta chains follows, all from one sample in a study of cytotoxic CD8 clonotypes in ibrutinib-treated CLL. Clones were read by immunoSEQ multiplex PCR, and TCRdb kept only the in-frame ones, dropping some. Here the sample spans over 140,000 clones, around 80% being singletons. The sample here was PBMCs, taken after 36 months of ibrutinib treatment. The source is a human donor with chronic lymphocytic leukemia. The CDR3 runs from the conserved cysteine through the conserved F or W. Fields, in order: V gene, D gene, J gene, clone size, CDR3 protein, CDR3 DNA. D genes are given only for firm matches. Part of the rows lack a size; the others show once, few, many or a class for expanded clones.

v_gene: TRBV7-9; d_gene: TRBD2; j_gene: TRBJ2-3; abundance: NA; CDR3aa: CASSLVGSGIGTDTQYF; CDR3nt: TGTGCCAGCAGCTTAGTAGGTAGCGGGATCGGGACAGATACGCAGTATTTT
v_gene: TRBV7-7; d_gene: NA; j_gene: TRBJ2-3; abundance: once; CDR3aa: CASSLVAGGTDTQYF; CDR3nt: TGTGCCAGCAGCTTAGTGGCCGGAGGCACAGATACGCAGTATTTT
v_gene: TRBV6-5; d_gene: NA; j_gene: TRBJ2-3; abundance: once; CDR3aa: CASSELGSTDTQYF; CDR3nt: TGTGCCAGCAGTGAACTAGGGAGCACAGATACGCAGTATTTT
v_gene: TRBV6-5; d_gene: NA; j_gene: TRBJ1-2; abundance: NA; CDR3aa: CASSYSIIWGYTF; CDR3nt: TGTGCCAGCAGTTACTCGATAATTTGGGGCTACACCTTC
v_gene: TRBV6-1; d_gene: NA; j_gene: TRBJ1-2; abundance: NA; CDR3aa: CASRHDSNYGYTF; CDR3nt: TGTGCCAGCAGACACGACAGTAACTATGGCTACACCTTC
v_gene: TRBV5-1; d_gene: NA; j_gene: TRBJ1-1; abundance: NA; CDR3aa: CASSLAGSAAEAFF; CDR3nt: TGCGCCAGCAGCTTAGCAGGGTCGGCAGCTGAAGCTTTCTTT
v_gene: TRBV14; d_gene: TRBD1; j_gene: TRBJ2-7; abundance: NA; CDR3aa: CASSPPGTGGWYEQYF; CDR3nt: TGTGCCAGCAGCCCCCCCGGGACAGGGGGGTGGTACGAGCAGTACTTC
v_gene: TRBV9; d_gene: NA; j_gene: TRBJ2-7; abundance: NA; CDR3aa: CASSMGTESSYEQYF; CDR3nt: TGTGCCAGCAGCATGGGGACCGAAAGCTCCTACGAGCAGTACTTC
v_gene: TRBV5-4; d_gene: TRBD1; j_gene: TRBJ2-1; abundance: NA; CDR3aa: CASSLDRGPRFNEQFF; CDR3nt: TGTGCCAGCAGCTTGGACAGGGGACCACGATTCAATGAGCAGTTCTTC
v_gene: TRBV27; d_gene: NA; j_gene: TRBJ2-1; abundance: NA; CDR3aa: CASSLLGDEQFF; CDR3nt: TGTGCCAGCAGTTTATTGGGCGATGAGCAGTTCTTC
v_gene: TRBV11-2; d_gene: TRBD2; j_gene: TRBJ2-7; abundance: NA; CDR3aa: CASTEPGLPLTYEQYF; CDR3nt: TGTGCCAGCACCGAACCGGGACTACCTCTAACCTACGAGCAGTACTTC
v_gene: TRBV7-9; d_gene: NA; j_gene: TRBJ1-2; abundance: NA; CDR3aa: CASSLHRGGNYGYTF; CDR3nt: TGTGCCAGCAGCTTACACCGGGGAGGGAACTATGGCTACACCTTC
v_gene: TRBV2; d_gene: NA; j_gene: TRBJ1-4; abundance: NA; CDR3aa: CASSSGGDPEKLFF; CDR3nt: TGTGCCAGCAGTTCCGGGGGGGACCCAGAAAAACTGTTTTTT
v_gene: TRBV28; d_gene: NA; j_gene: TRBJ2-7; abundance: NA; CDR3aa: CASSLRPGYEQYF; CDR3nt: TGTGCCAGCAGTTTGCGGCCAGGCTACGAGCAGTACTTC